Below are 31 T cell receptor beta chains sequenced from a single sample in a study of blood T cell repertoires in COVID-19. Assay used: immunoSEQ multiplex PCR; TCRdb lists only in-frame clones, some missing. The sample includes 150,000 or so clones, 70% to 80% of them seen just once. Input material: peripheral blood. All receptors derive from a woman aged 70-85 years with COVID-19, enrolled during active disease.

This chain uses TRBV5-1 with TRBJ1-1; D not certain. V gave up 4 bases and J gave up 1 base, with 8 bases separating them. Germline V gene data show CDR1 as SGHRS and CDR2 as YFSETQ. The CDR3 has 13 amino acids. CDR3 coding DNA: TGCGCCAGCAGCAACCGAGAGAACACTGAAGCTTTCTTT. It specifies CASSNRENTEAFF.

V is TRBV10-3 and J is TRBJ2-5, with D perhaps TRBD1 (5 bases). With 6 bases removed from V and 1 base from J, the gap between germline ends came to 12 bases. Germline V gives CDR1 ENHRY, CDR2 SYGVKD. CDR3 length: 14 residues. CDR3 sequence (DNA): TGTGCCATCAGCCTAGGGGCGCTCCAAGAGACCCAGTACTTC. The encoded protein is CAISLGALQETQYF.

This rearrangement joins TRBV18 to TRBJ1-2, with D maybe TRBD1 (5 bases). Germline CDR1 reads KGHSH; CDR2 reads LQKENI. There are 14 residues in the CDR3. Trimming took off 3 bases at V and 0 bases at J, with 8 bases between the two ends. This chain's CDR3 is CASSPGTSNYGYTF. The CDR3 DNA reads as TGTGCCAGCTCACCGGGGACTTCTAACTATGGCTACACCTTC.

CDR3 sequence: CASSLDRGPLGSEQFF. The CDR3 DNA reads as TGCGCCAGCAGCTTAGACAGGGGGCCTTTGGGGAGTGAGCAGTTCTTC. The rearrangement joins TRBV5-1 to TRBJ2-1; 10 bases map to TRBD1. Germline V gene sequence: CDR1 SGHRS, CDR2 YFSETQ. V lost 2 bases, J lost 9 bases, and 11 bases stayed unmatched. The CDR3 runs to 16 residues.

This clone was detected many times. The genes are TRBV30 and TRBJ1-5; 9 bases are shared with TRBD1. V lost 4 bases to trimming and J lost 5 bases; unmatched junction nucleotides: 3. CDR3 length: 13 amino acids. Germline V CDR1 and CDR2: GTSNPN, SVGIG (reference sequence). The CDR3 region is CAWIRDRDQPQHF. The CDR3 DNA reads TGTGCCTGGATCCGGGACAGGGATCAGCCCCAGCATTTT.

The rearrangement joins TRBV5-5 to TRBJ2-2, with TRBD1 matching over 10 bases. V trimming: 3 bases; J trimming: 5 bases; junction bases outside the gene matches: 1. The CDR3 is 14 residues long. Germline V gene lookup returns CDR1 SGHKS and CDR2 YYEKEE (reference sequence). The CDR3 region is CASSWGQGTGELFF. Here the CDR3 DNA reads TGTGCCAGCAGCTGGGGACAGGGGACCGGGGAGCTGTTTTTT.

This chain links TRBV5-1 with TRBJ2-6; D might be TRBD2 (6 bases). CDR1 and CDR2 from the germline V gene are SGHRS and YFSETQ. The CDR3 is 16 amino acids. Trimming cost V 0 bases and J 0 bases, with 7 bases left between them. The CDR3 loop reads CASSLAGGSGANVLTF. CDR3 DNA sequence: TGCGCCAGCAGCTTGGCCGGGGGCTCTGGGGCCAACGTCCTGACTTTC.

J is TRBJ2-1 and V is TRBV3-1 (or the pseudogene TRBV3-2), with D uncertain. The CDR3 sequence is 11 residues long. With 3 bases removed from V and 9 bases from J, the gap between germline ends came to 6 bases. Germline V gene data show CDR1 as LGHDT and CDR2 as YNNKEL (reference sequence). For the CDR3, the DNA is TGTGCCAGCAGCCATCGGGTTGAGCAGTTCTTC. This translates into CASSHRVEQFF.

The rearrangement uses TRBV28 and TRBJ2-7, with unresolved D. V was pared by 2 bases and J by 4 bases, with 6 bases between. Germline loops: CDR1 MDHEN, CDR2 SYDVKM. CDR3 size: 12 residues. The CDR3 DNA is TGTGCCAGCAGTTTAACCAGGTACGAGCAGTACTTC. This translates into CASSLTRYEQYF.

The genes are TRBV7-9 and TRBJ2-3, with D perhaps matching TRBD2 (6 bases). V dropped 5 bases and J dropped 4 bases, with 16 bases sitting between them. The length of the CDR3 is 15 residues. CDR1 SEHNR and CDR2 FQNEAQ come from the germline V gene (reference sequence). The CDR3 region has the DNA TGTGCCAGCAGCCCGATCGGGGGACTCCCAGATACGCAGTATTTT. Amino acids: CASSPIGGLPDTQYF.

The chain links TRBV6-6 to TRBJ2-1, with 9 bases that match TRBD1. This CDR3 spans 13 amino acids. Germline trimming cut 2 bases from V and 9 bases from J; bases unmatched to any gene: 2. CDR1 is MNHNY and CDR2 is SVGAGI in the germline V gene (reference sequence). The CDR3 loop is CASSYGQGIEQFF. The CDR3, as DNA: TGTGCCAGCAGTTACGGACAGGGGATTGAGCAGTTCTTC.

This chain links TRBV4-3 with TRBJ1-4, with a tentative D call TRBD1 (5 bases). This CDR3 contains 18 residues. The germline V gene encodes CDR1 LGHNA and CDR2 YSLEER. Deletions cut 4 bases from V and 5 bases from J, with 23 bases between. This CDR3 reads CASSRGAAGPFLNEKLFF. The CDR3 DNA reads as TGCGCCAGCAGCCGTGGGGCGGCAGGCCCATTCCTCAATGAAAAACTGTTTTTT.

This clone was counted between two and nine times. The CDR3 sequence is CASSQETRTVLEKLFF. The CDR3 bases are TGCGCCAGCAGCCAAGAGACCCGGACAGTGCTTGAAAAACTGTTTTTT. The V call is TRBV4-3, the J call TRBJ1-4; a weak D match, TRBD1 (6 bases). From germline, CDR1 is LGHNA and CDR2 YSLEER. CDR3 length: 16 amino acids. Deletions cut 0 bases from V and 7 bases from J, with 15 bases between.

The chain couples TRBV24-1 to TRBJ1-2; TRBD1 matches at 9 bases. Germline V CDR1 and CDR2: KGHDR, SFDVKD. The CDR3 totals 14 residues. The J segment lost 8 bases and the V segment lost 5 bases, leaving 8 bases of the junction unmatched. CDR3 amino acids: CATSAQGQGGGYTF. The CDR3 nucleotides read TGTGCCACCAGTGCCCAGGGACAGGGTGGAGGCTACACCTTC.

V gene TRBV7-2 combines with J gene TRBJ1-5; 8 positions agree with TRBD1. The CDR3 is made up of 17 amino acids. Germline CDR1 reads SGHTA; CDR2 reads FQGNSA. With V trimmed by 0 bases and J by 2 bases, 6 bases remained unmatched. CDR3: CASSLAGPGGGNQPQHF. CDR3 coding DNA: TGTGCCAGCAGCTTAGCGGGGCCAGGGGGCGGCAATCAGCCCCAGCATTTT.

The chain carries TRBV6-4 and TRBJ1-1, with unresolved D. CDR1 MRHNA and CDR2 SNTAGT come from the germline V gene. The CDR3 consists of 13 residues. Deletions cut 0 bases from V and 10 bases from J, with 12 bases between. CDR3 sequence: CASSDSAGSRAFF. DNA of the CDR3: TGTGCCAGCAGTGACTCGGCGGGCTCCAGAGCTTTCTTT.

The V call is TRBV2, the J call TRBJ1-6; no definite D call. Germline CDR1 reads SNHLY; CDR2 reads FYNNEI. Trimming removed 11 bases at V and 7 bases at J, with 15 bases between. This CDR3 is 13 amino acids long. The CDR3 region is CAQKVSGNSPLHF. CDR3 nucleotides: TGTGCCCAGAAGGTGTCGGGAAATTCACCCCTCCACTTT.

The chain uses TRBV5-6 and TRBJ2-3; D may be TRBD2 (6 bases). Deletions cut 2 bases from V and 4 bases from J, with 17 bases between. CDR3 size: 16 residues. Germline loops: CDR1 SGHDT, CDR2 YYEEEE. CDR3: CASSFGGSRSADTQYF. The CDR3 nucleotides read TGTGCCAGCAGCTTTGGGGGGAGTCGGTCGGCAGATACGCAGTATTTT. Using reference TRBV5-6 and TRBJ2-3 for the parts outside the CDR3, the full variable domain is DAGVTQSPTHLIKTRGQQVTLRCSPKSGHDTVSWYQQALGQGPQFIFQYYEEEERQRGNFPDRFSGHQFPNYSSELNVNALLLGDSALYLCASSFGGSRSADTQYFGPGTRLTVL.

The genes are TRBV24-1 and TRBJ2-1, with 12 bases identical to TRBD1. V lost 4 bases to trimming and J lost 1 base; unmatched junction nucleotides: 10. Germline V gene data show CDR1 as KGHDR and CDR2 as SFDVKD. The CDR3 length is 19 residues. Written as DNA, the CDR3 is TGTGCCACCAGTGACCCCCGGGACAGGGGGCTGAGTTCCTACAATGAGCAGTTCTTC. It encodes CATSDPRDRGLSSYNEQFF.

The chain uses TRBV21-1 and TRBJ2-3; the table's D call of TRBD2 was not tested on the DNA. TRBV21-1 is shown as a pseudogene. This CDR3 spans 19 amino acids. CDR3 loop: CASSVPGLAGGTSTDTQYF. DNA of the CDR3: TGTGCCAGCAGCGTCCCGGGACTAGCGGGGGGGACTAGCACAGATACGCAGTATTTT.

The V call is TRBV2, the J call TRBJ2-1; TRBD1 aligns across 9 bases. V lost 5 bases, J lost 7 bases, and 9 bases stayed unmatched. The CDR3 spans 15 residues. Germline CDR1 reads SNHLY; CDR2 reads FYNNEI. The CDR3 loop reads CASSTTGGAGNEQFF. CDR3 nucleotides: TGTGCCAGCAGTACTACAGGGGGCGCCGGGAATGAGCAGTTCTTC.

J is TRBJ2-7 and V is TRBV18, with TRBD2 matching 7 bases. Germline V lookup: CDR1 KGHSH, CDR2 LQKENI. After removal of 7 bases from V and 5 bases from J, the junction contained 8 bases not matched to a gene. This CDR3 comprises 13 residues. The CDR3 spells CASYDLRGNEQYF. The CDR3 coding sequence is TGTGCCAGCTACGACCTGCGGGGGAACGAGCAGTACTTC.

In its sample, this clone was seen once. The V gene is TRBV7-6, the J gene TRBJ2-5; 9 positions match TRBD2. The CDR3 has 15 amino acids. CDR1 is SGHVS, CDR2 FNYEAQ, per germline. The V segment lost 5 bases and the J segment 2 bases; nucleotides outside the gene matches: 6. CDR3 nucleotide sequence: TGTGCCAGCAGCCTTGCTAGCGGGGTTCAAGAGACCCAGTACTTC. It is translated as CASSLASGVQETQYF.

The J gene is TRBJ2-3, the V gene TRBV7-6; TRBD2 agrees at 8 bases. CDR3 length: 16 residues. With V trimmed by 1 base and J by 2 bases, 5 bases remained unmatched. Germline V CDR1 and CDR2: SGHVS, FNYEAQ. In DNA form, the CDR3 reads TGTGCCAGCAGCTTAGAGGGCGGGGGGCCCACAGATACGCAGTATTTT. Protein: CASSLEGGGPTDTQYF.

The rearrangement uses TRBV4-1 and TRBJ1-5; D unresolved. Germline values: CDR1 MGHRA, CDR2 YSYEKL. This CDR3 region has 13 residues. V lost 1 base and J lost 8, with 9 bases in between. CDR3 sequence (DNA): TGCGCCAGCAGCCAAGTTGCACCGGAGCCCCAGCATTTT. It yields the protein CASSQVAPEPQHF.

The chain employs TRBV30 and TRBJ1-1, with 7 bases that match TRBD1. V was pared by 3 bases and J by 6 bases, with 10 bases of the junction left unmatched. CDR1 GTSNPN and CDR2 SVGIG come from the germline V gene (reference sequence). The CDR3 loop spans 14 amino acids. This chain's CDR3 is CAWRRQGSDAEAFF. In DNA, the CDR3 is TGTGCCTGGAGGAGACAGGGCTCAGATGCTGAAGCTTTCTTT.

V and J are TRBV30 and TRBJ2-4, with D perhaps TRBD1 (5 bases). The ends were cut back, 4 bases at V and 7 bases at J, with 14 bases in the middle. The germline gives CDR1 GTSNPN, CDR2 SVGIG (reference sequence). This CDR3 has 13 residues. CDR3 bases: TGTGCCTGGAATAAGGGGCTAGGGAACATTCAGTACTTC. Amino acid sequence: CAWNKGLGNIQYF.

The gene calls are TRBV10-3 and TRBJ2-7, with D tentatively TRBD1 (6 bases). The ends were cut back, 0 bases at V and 4 bases at J, with 19 bases in the middle. CDR3 length: 17 amino acids. In germline, CDR1 is ENHRY, CDR2 SYGVKD. The CDR3 is CAISESAGTTLGYEQYF. CDR3 bases: TGTGCCATCAGTGAGTCTGCCGGGACAACTCTAGGATACGAGCAGTACTTC.

The table lists this clone with a count of one. The chain couples TRBV27 to TRBJ2-4; tentatively, D is TRBD2 (6 bases). The germline CDR1 and CDR2 sequences are MNHEY and SMNVEV (reference sequence). Trimming pared 3 bases from V and 0 bases from J, leaving 9 bases between. This CDR3 contains 15 residues. Written as DNA, the CDR3 is TGTGCCAGCAGTTTGGCGGGGCAAGCCAAAAACATTCAGTACTTC. The encoded protein is CASSLAGQAKNIQYF.

V gene TRBV18 combines with J gene TRBJ1-1, with D possibly TRBD1 on 6 matching bases. Trimming cost V 3 bases and J 5 bases, with 13 bases left between them. Germline V gene data show CDR1 as KGHSH and CDR2 as LQKENI. CDR3 length: 14 amino acids. The CDR3 nucleotides are TGTGCCAGCTCACCCGAGGGACAAAGTACTGAAGCTTTCTTT. Protein: CASSPEGQSTEAFF.

DNA for the CDR3: TGTGCCAGCAGTAGGGGGACAGGGGCAAAAAACATTCAGTACTTC. It translates to CASSRGTGAKNIQYF. This chain connects TRBV27 to TRBJ2-4; 10 bases are a match to TRBD1. The ends lost 5 bases at V and 4 bases at J; junction bases unmatched: 5. The CDR3 is made up of 15 amino acids. CDR1 is MNHEY, CDR2 SMNVEV, per germline (reference sequence).